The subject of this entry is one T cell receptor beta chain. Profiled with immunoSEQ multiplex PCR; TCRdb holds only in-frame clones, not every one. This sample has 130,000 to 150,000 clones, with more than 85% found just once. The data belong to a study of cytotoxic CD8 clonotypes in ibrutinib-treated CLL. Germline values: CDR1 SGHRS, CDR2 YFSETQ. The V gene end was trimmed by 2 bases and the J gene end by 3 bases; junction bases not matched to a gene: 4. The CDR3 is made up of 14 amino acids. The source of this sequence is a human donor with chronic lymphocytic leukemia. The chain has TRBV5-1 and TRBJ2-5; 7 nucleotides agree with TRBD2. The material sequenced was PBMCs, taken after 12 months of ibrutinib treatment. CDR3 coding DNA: TGCGCCAGCAGCTTACGAGGACTAGAAGAGACCCAGTACTTC. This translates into CASSLRGLEETQYF.